Below, one T cell receptor beta chain is given with its context. Its antigen is still unknown. The data are from a study of T cell repertoires in cytomegalovirus infection. Study background: Matching HLA type and CMV infection were both indicated by public TCR beta signatures. Regarding the study as a whole: In two of eight donors, the top clonotype was HLA-C-restricted CMV-specific.

TCRdb analysed the reads with MiXCR anew, one entry per CDR3 protein. The data contain roughly 600,000 distinct CDR3 sequences, less than 25% of them singletons. The sequencing sample was made of CD8+ T cells from PBMCs. The clonotype was recovered from a human donor in good health (CMV status not recorded). Some clones in this sample may be carry-over from other donors' samples.

CDR3 residues: CSARDYGGEETQYF. As DNA, the CDR3 is TGCAGTGCTAGAGATTACGGGGGGGAAGAGACCCAGTACTTC. The chain employs TRBV20-1 and TRBJ2-5; 8 bases are shared with TRBD2. The germline gives CDR1 DFQATT, CDR2 SNEGSKA (reference sequence). This CDR3 has 14 residues. V was clipped by 0 bases and J by 3 bases; unmatched bases: 3.